These T cell receptor beta chains were read from a single sample in a study of blood T cell repertoires in COVID-19. The data were produced by immunoSEQ multiplex PCR, yet TCRdb's version contains in-frame clones alone and is incomplete. The sample lists 330,000 or so clones; 87% were seen once. Material for sequencing was peripheral blood. The receptors were gathered from a man aged 30 to 39 with COVID-19, enrolled during active disease. Both conserved end residues are part of each CDR3. A D gene is named only where the DNA matches it firmly. Not all rows give a size; the values are once, few, many and, for expanded clones, a class.

v_gene	abundance	j_gene	d_gene	CDR3aa	CDR3nt
TRBV10-3	once	TRBJ1-1	TRBD1	CAISESTGVGTEAFF	TGTGCCATCAGTGAGTCTACAGGGGTTGGTACTGAAGCTTTCTTT
TRBV19	NA	TRBJ2-7	TRBD2	CASSILPSGRASYEQYF	TGTGCCAGTAGTATTCTCCCTAGCGGGAGAGCGTCCTACGAGCAGTACTTC
TRBV7-9	NA	TRBJ2-3	NA	CASLGLLTDTQYF	TGTGCCAGCCTGGGACTTCTCACAGATACGCAGTATTTT
TRBV5-4	NA	TRBJ1-4	NA	CASSLDMTSEKLFF	TGTGCCAGCAGCCTTGACATGACCAGTGAAAAACTGTTTTTT
TRBV5-1	NA	TRBJ2-7	TRBD1	CASSLMGQLSYEQYF	TGCGCCAGCAGCTTAATGGGACAGCTATCCTACGAGCAGTACTTC
TRBV9	NA	TRBJ2-2	TRBD1	CASSVLGGRTGELFF	TGTGCCAGCAGCGTATTAGGGGGCAGGACCGGGGAGCTGTTTTTT
TRBV2	NA	TRBJ2-1	NA	CASSPSYNEQFF	TGTGCCAGCAGCCCGAGTTACAATGAGCAGTTCTTC
TRBV4-1	NA	TRBJ1-1	TRBD1	CASSQGDRNTEAFF	TGCGCCAGCAGCCAGGGGGACAGAAACACTGAAGCTTTCTTT
TRBV6-1	NA	TRBJ2-2	NA	CASSELAIGELFF	TGTGCCAGCAGTGAACTAGCGATCGGGGAGCTGTTTTTT
TRBV27	NA	TRBJ1-6	NA	CASSFRSDSYNSPLHF	TGTGCCAGCAGTTTTAGGTCGGACAGCTATAATTCACCCCTCCACTTT
TRBV9	NA	TRBJ2-3	NA	CASSASRRDTQYF	TGTGCCAGCAGCGCTTCCCGGCGGGATACGCAGTATTTT
TRBV30	once	TRBJ2-3	TRBD2	CASTAGVGDTQYF	TGTGCTTCTACAGCGGGAGTTGGAGATACGCAGTATTTT
TRBV18	NA	TRBJ2-5	TRBD1	CASSPPAGGAGKTQYF	TGTGCCAGCTCACCACCAGCAGGGGGCGCGGGGAAGACCCAGTACTTC
TRBV9	NA	TRBJ1-2	TRBD1	CASSGTAGTAYGYTF	TGTGCCAGCAGCGGTACGGCCGGGACAGCCTATGGCTACACCTTC